This TCR beta chain came from a study of blood T cell repertoires in COVID-19. Enrollment of patients from Seattle took place during active infection, with longitudinal follow-up. Sequencing was performed with immunoSEQ multiplex PCR; in TCRdb, only in-frame clones are kept and a portion is missing. The sample yields approximately 390,000 clones, roughly 86% seen once. With V trimmed by 4 bases and J by 2 bases, 4 bases remained unmatched. The CDR3 extends over 14 amino acids. Germline V gives CDR1 MGHRA, CDR2 YSYEKL. Material: peripheral blood. This TCR was recovered from an older woman with COVID-19, enrolled during active disease. The chain couples TRBV4-1 to TRBJ2-7; 8 nucleotides agree with TRBD1. CDR3 coding DNA: TGCGCCAGCAGCCCTGGGACAGGAGCCTACGAGCAGTACTTC. Translated, it gives CASSPGTGAYEQYF.